This entry is about one T cell receptor beta chain. What antigen it recognizes has not been identified. Base qualities are not provided; no much larger clone lies one nucleotide away. The germline V gene supplies CDR1 SGHAT and CDR2 FQNNGV. For this chain, trimming is 1 base at the V end and 1 base at the J end, and the number of junction bases without a gene match is 7. The CDR3 sequence holds 17 residues, the cysteine and phenylalanine included. The sequence is cut down to CDR3 DNA, 51 bases in frame from base 1. The library came from the immunoSEQ multiplex PCR assay. TCRdb provides this immuneACCESS table in a form limited to in-frame rearrangements. Some clones are lacking; in checked studies, under half of them reflect an unresolved V gene, and why the rest are absent is not known. The sample yields roughly 400,000 clones; approximately 90% were counted once. The ten largest clones capture around 6.4% of the sample.

This sample is part of a study of control samples from healthy donors and cancer patients (TCRdb year 2020). Here the chain combines TRBV11-2 and TRBJ2-3, and 8 bases in between align with TRBD2. The TCR comes from a man in his forties or fifties with head and neck cancer. The sequencing sample was made of PBMCs. The CDR3 in this case is CASSLGGRRGGTDTQYF. The DNA sequence is as follows: TGTGCCAGCAGCTTAGGGGGCCGGCGGGGGGGCACAGATACGCAGTATTTT.